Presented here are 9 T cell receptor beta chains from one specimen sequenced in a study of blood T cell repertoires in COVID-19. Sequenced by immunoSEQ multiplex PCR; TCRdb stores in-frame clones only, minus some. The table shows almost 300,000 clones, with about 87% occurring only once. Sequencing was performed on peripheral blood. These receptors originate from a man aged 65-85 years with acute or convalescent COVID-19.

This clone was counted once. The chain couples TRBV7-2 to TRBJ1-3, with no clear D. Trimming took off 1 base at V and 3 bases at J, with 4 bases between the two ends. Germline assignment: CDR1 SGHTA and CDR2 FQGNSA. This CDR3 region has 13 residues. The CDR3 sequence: CASSLDSGNTIYF. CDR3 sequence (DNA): TGTGCCAGCAGCTTAGACAGTGGAAACACCATATATTTT.

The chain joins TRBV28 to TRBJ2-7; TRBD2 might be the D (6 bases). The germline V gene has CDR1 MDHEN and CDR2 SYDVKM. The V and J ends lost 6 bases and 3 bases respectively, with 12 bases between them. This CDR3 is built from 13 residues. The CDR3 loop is CASSTRLVYEQYF. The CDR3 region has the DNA TGTGCCAGCAGCACACGACTAGTCTACGAGCAGTACTTC.

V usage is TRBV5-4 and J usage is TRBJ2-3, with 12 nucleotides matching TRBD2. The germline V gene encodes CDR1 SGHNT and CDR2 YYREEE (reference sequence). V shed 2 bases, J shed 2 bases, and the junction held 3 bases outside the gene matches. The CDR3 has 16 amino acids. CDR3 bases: TGTGCCAGCAGCTTACTAGCGGGGGGCACCACAGATACGCAGTATTTT. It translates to CASSLLAGGTTDTQYF.

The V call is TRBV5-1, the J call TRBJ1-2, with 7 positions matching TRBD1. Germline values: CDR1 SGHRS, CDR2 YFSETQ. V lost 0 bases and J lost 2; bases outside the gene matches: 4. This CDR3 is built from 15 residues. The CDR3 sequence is CASSLVAGGNYGYTF. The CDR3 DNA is TGCGCCAGCAGCTTGGTAGCAGGGGGGAACTATGGCTACACCTTC.

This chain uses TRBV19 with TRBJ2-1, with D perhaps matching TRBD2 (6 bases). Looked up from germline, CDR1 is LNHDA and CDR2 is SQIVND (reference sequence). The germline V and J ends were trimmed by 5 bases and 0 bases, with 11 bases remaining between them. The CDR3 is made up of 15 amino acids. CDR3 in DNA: TGTGCCAGTAGTGTCGCGGGGCCCTCCTACAATGAGCAGTTCTTC. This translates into CASSVAGPSYNEQFF.

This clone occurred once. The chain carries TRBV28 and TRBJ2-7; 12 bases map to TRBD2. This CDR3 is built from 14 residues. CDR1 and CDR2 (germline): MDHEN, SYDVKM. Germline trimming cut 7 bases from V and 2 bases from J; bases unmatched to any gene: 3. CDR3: CASNRLAGAYEQYF. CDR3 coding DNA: TGTGCCAGCAATCGACTAGCGGGGGCCTACGAGCAGTACTTC.

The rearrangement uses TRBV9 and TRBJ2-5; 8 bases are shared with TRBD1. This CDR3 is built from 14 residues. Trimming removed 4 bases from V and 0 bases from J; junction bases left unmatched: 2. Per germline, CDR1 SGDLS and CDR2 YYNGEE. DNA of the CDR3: TGTGCCAGCAGCCTGACAGGGGACCAAGAGACCCAGTACTTC. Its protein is CASSLTGDQETQYF.

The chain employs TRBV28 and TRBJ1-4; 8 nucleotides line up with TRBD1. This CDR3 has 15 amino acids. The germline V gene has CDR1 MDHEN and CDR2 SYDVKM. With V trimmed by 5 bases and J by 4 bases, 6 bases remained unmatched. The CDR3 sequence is CASSGAGGGNEKLFF. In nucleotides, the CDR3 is TGTGCCAGCAGTGGGGCAGGGGGCGGTAATGAAAAACTGTTTTTT.

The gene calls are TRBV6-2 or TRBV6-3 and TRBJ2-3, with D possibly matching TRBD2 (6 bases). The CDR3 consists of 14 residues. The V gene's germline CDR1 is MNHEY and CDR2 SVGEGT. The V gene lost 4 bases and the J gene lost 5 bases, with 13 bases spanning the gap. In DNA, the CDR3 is TGTGCCAGCAGTTCATGGGACTGGGGAGATACGCAGTATTTT. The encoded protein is CASSSWDWGDTQYF.